These 14 T cell receptor beta chains originate from one sample sequenced in a study of lymphopenia after photon versus proton radiotherapy. Using immunoSEQ multiplex PCR, the repertoire was profiled, and TCRdb retains in-frame clones only, with some absent. In the table there are some 44,000 clones, about 85% of which are singletons. The source material was peripheral blood, sampled from a patient treated with proton-based radiotherapy. The receptors were sampled from an older woman with pancreatic cancer.

This clone appeared a single time. The chain uses TRBV6-1 and TRBJ2-3, with D perhaps matching TRBD1 (5 bases). The CDR3 loop spans 15 amino acids. Germline CDR1 reads MNHNS; CDR2 reads SASEGT. Trimming stripped 1 base from V and 1 base from J, with 9 bases between. The CDR3 DNA reads TGTGCCAGCAGTGAAGGGGTAGGGGGCACAGATACGCAGTATTTT. Residues: CASSEGVGGTDTQYF.

The chain links TRBV19 to TRBJ2-3, with 11 bases fitting TRBD2. The CDR3 spans 15 residues. Unmatched junction bases numbered 4, after V lost 5 bases and J lost 3 bases. Germline V gene lookup returns CDR1 LNHDA and CDR2 SQIVND (reference sequence). CDR3 coding DNA: TGTGCCAGTAGTCCCGGGACTAGCGGTACAGATACGCAGTATTTT. It specifies CASSPGTSGTDTQYF.

CDR3 sequence (DNA): TGTGCCAGCAGTGATCAACCAACTAACTATGGCTACACCTTC. It yields the protein CASSDQPTNYGYTF. The genes are TRBV25-1 and TRBJ1-2; D unresolved. CDR1 MGHDK and CDR2 SYGVNS come from the germline V gene. The V and J ends lost 3 bases and 0 bases respectively, with 8 bases between them. The CDR3 has 14 residues.

The chain links TRBV7-9 to TRBJ2-7; 9 positions match TRBD2. The CDR3 totals 18 residues. The V and J ends lost 1 base and 4 bases, in that order; junction bases with no gene match: 14. CDR1 and CDR2 (germline): SEHNR, FQNEAQ (reference sequence). As DNA, the CDR3 is TGTGCCAGCAGCTTAGGAAGTATTTCTAGCGGGATTTTGTACGAGCAGTACTTC. Protein: CASSLGSISSGILYEQYF.

The gene calls are TRBV5-4 and TRBJ2-7; D assignment may be TRBD1 or TRBD2 (5 bases each). Germline-derived CDR1 and CDR2 are SGHNT and YYREEE (reference sequence). The CDR3 contains 16 residues. Trimming stripped 4 bases from V and 0 bases from J, with 17 bases between. The CDR3 loop reads CASSRGLAGISYEQYF. The CDR3, as DNA: TGTGCCAGCAGCCGTGGCCTAGCAGGGATCTCCTACGAGCAGTACTTC. Combining the CDR3 with reference TRBV5-4 and TRBJ2-7 gives the whole variable domain ETGVTQSPTHLIKTRGQQVTLRCSSQSGHNTVSWYQQALGQGPQFIFQYYREEENGRGNFPPRFSGLQFPNYSSELNVNALELDDSALYLCASSRGLAGISYEQYFGPGTRLTVT.

The chain couples TRBV5-4 to TRBJ2-7, with D unresolved. There are 13 residues in the CDR3. Per the germline V gene, CDR1 is SGHNT and CDR2 is YYREEE (reference sequence). V shed 0 bases and J shed 2 bases, with 6 bases lying between them. CDR3 bases: TGTGCCAGCAGCTTGGACGGAACCTACGAGCAGTACTTC. It specifies CASSLDGTYEQYF. Combining the CDR3 with reference TRBV5-4 and TRBJ2-7 gives the whole variable domain ETGVTQSPTHLIKTRGQQVTLRCSSQSGHNTVSWYQQALGQGPQFIFQYYREEENGRGNFPPRFSGLQFPNYSSELNVNALELDDSALYLCASSLDGTYEQYFGPGTRLTVT.

The chain links TRBV7-2 to TRBJ2-3; a possible D gene is TRBD2 (5 bases). Germline values: CDR1 SGHTA, CDR2 FQGNSA. V shed 5 bases and J shed 5 bases, with 8 bases lying between them. This CDR3 comprises 12 residues. CDR3: CASSPLGDTQYF. CDR3 DNA sequence: TGTGCCAGCAGCCCACTAGGAGATACGCAGTATTTT.

The chain employs TRBV6-6 and TRBJ1-2, with D hard to call. Germline CDR1 MNHNY, CDR2 SVGAGI (reference sequence). This CDR3 spans 14 amino acids. V dropped 6 bases and J dropped 6 bases, with 17 bases sitting between them. CDR3 nucleotide sequence: TGTGCCAGCAGCCGCCGGGTCCCAGGTCATGGCTACACCTTC. It yields the protein CASSRRVPGHGYTF.

This clone was observed a single time. The chain uses TRBV27 and TRBJ2-5; D is ambiguous. This CDR3 comprises 15 residues. V lost 3 bases to trimming and J lost 1 base, with 12 bases between them. Germline lookup yields CDR1 MNHEY and CDR2 SMNVEV (reference sequence). The CDR3 nucleotides read TGTGCCAGCAGTTTGTTCGCCACACTCCAAGAGACCCAGTACTTC. Translation: CASSLFATLQETQYF.

The CDR3 DNA follows: TGTGCCAGCAGCTTTCCGGGGCAGGAGCCGCCCACCTTC. Translated: CASSFPGQEPPTF. The chain is built from TRBV7-2 and TRBJ1-2, with D perhaps TRBD1 (5 bases). CDR3 size: 13 residues. The V end was cut by 3 bases, the J end by 13 bases, with 18 bases between. Germline lookup yields CDR1 SGHTA and CDR2 FQGNSA.

The rearrangement uses TRBV5-1 and TRBJ1-5; D is undetermined. The CDR3 is 14 residues long. Per germline, CDR1 SGHRS and CDR2 YFSETQ. Trimming left V 0 bases short and J 6 bases short, with 10 bases between. In DNA form, the CDR3 reads TGCGCCAGCAGCTTGGGAGGTAGTACTCAGCCCCAGCATTTT. It encodes CASSLGGSTQPQHF.

The rearrangement uses TRBV6-5 and TRBJ2-1; possibly TRBD2 for D (5 bases). CDR3 size: 13 residues. Between the trimmed V and J ends, which lost 5 bases and 6 bases, there was a span of 11 bases. The germline V gene has CDR1 MNHEY and CDR2 SVGAGI. The CDR3 loop is CASSAGVSNEQFF. In DNA, the CDR3 is TGTGCCAGCAGTGCCGGGGTCAGCAATGAGCAGTTCTTC.

This clone was seen once. The CDR3 DNA sequence: TGTGCCAGCAGCCTCGCCGGGACAGGGGAAACAGATACGCAGTATTTT. Protein: CASSLAGTGETDTQYF. The V and J genes are TRBV5-6 and TRBJ2-3; 10 positions match TRBD1. This CDR3 region has 16 residues. Germline CDR1 SGHDT, CDR2 YYEEEE. With 4 bases clipped from V and 3 bases from J, the junction kept 8 bases outside the gene matches. Based on the CDR3 plus reference TRBV5-6 and TRBJ2-3, the full variable domain is DAGVTQSPTHLIKTRGQQVTLRCSPKSGHDTVSWYQQALGQGPQFIFQYYEEEERQRGNFPDRFSGHQFPNYSSELNVNALLLGDSALYLCASSLAGTGETDTQYFGPGTRLTVL.

The V gene is TRBV5-1, the J gene TRBJ2-2; no clear D. CDR3 length: 13 amino acids. CDR1 is SGHRS, CDR2 YFSETQ, per germline. V lost 0 bases to trimming and J lost 6 bases, with 6 bases between them. CDR3 protein: CASSLDFPGELFF. The DNA for the CDR3 is TGCGCCAGCAGCTTGGACTTTCCCGGGGAGCTGTTTTTT.